Listed below are T cell receptor beta chains from one sample, sequenced in a study of T cells in Graves' hyperthyroidism and ophthalmopathy. TCRdb re-called the multiplex PCR reads with MiXCR, one entry per CDR3 protein. This table has 300,000 to 350,000 distinct CDR3 sequences, over 20% appearing once. The sequencing input was blood. Receptors were obtained from a woman in her 50s with Graves' hyperthyroidism. Each CDR3 is given with its conserved first and last residue. A D gene is named only where the DNA matches it firmly. Rows may omit the clone size; those that give it use once, few, many or a size class.

clone size: many; D gene: TRBD2; J gene: TRBJ2-7; V gene: TRBV5-1; CDR3 protein: CASSFLAGGPYEQYF; CDR3 DNA: TGCGCCAGCAGCTTCTTAGCGGGAGGGCCCTACGAGCAGTACTTC
clone size: many; D gene: -; J gene: TRBJ2-7; V gene: TRBV6-1; CDR3 protein: CASTPRGTSEQYF; CDR3 DNA: TGTGCCAGCACTCCAAGGGGAACCTCCGAGCAGTACTTC
clone size: -; D gene: -; J gene: TRBJ1-3; V gene: TRBV10-3; CDR3 protein: CAISESGNSGNTIYF; CDR3 DNA: TGTGCCATCAGTGAGTCTGGGAACTCTGGAAACACCATATATTTT
clone size: few; D gene: TRBD2; J gene: TRBJ2-7; V gene: TRBV20-1; CDR3 protein: CSARDLPGTSGSKAFFYEQYF; CDR3 DNA: TGCAGTGCTAGAGATTTACCAGGGACTAGCGGGAGTAAGGCCTTCTTCTACGAGCAGTACTTC
clone size: many; D gene: -; J gene: TRBJ2-7; V gene: TRBV28; CDR3 protein: CASGSDGEQYF; CDR3 DNA: TGTGCCAGCGGATCGGATGGGGAGCAGTACTTC
clone size: -; D gene: -; J gene: TRBJ2-5; V gene: TRBV2; CDR3 protein: CASSGDRAAGGEETQYF; CDR3 DNA: TGTGCCAGCAGTGGGGACAGGGCAGCGGGGGGAGAAGAGACCCAGTACTTC
clone size: many; D gene: -; J gene: TRBJ1-1; V gene: TRBV3-1; CDR3 protein: CASSPPGLKFGAFF; CDR3 DNA: TGTGCCAGCAGCCCCCCCGGATTAAAGTTCGGAGCTTTCTTT
clone size: -; D gene: TRBD2; J gene: TRBJ2-7; V gene: TRBV28; CDR3 protein: CASSLRGLAGNYEQYF; CDR3 DNA: TGTGCCAGCAGTTTAAGGGGACTAGCGGGTAACTACGAGCAGTACTTC
clone size: once; D gene: -; J gene: TRBJ1-1; V gene: TRBV5-4; CDR3 protein: CASSLAVPGANTEAFF; CDR3 DNA: TGTGCCAGCAGCTTGGCTGTTCCGGGGGCGAACACTGAAGCTTTCTTT
clone size: -; D gene: TRBD2; J gene: TRBJ2-5; V gene: TRBV20-1; CDR3 protein: CSARGLAGALRETQYF; CDR3 DNA: TGCAGTGCTAGAGGACTAGCGGGAGCCCTAAGGGAGACCCAGTACTTC
clone size: many; D gene: -; J gene: TRBJ2-2; V gene: TRBV30; CDR3 protein: CAWRLSYGTNTGELFF; CDR3 DNA: TGTGCCTGGAGACTTTCATACGGGACTAACACCGGGGAGCTGTTTTTT
clone size: many; D gene: -; J gene: TRBJ2-3; V gene: TRBV6-5; CDR3 protein: CASSYRATDTQYF; CDR3 DNA: TGTGCCAGCAGTTATAGGGCGACAGATACGCAGTATTTT
clone size: few; D gene: TRBD1; J gene: TRBJ1-1; V gene: TRBV5-6; CDR3 protein: CASSLGDRNTEAFF; CDR3 DNA: TGTGCCAGCAGCTTGGGGGACAGAAACACTGAAGCTTTCTTT
clone size: many; D gene: -; J gene: TRBJ1-1; V gene: TRBV28; CDR3 protein: CASSLYRGLGGTEAFF; CDR3 DNA: TGTGCCAGCAGTTTATATAGAGGTCTGGGGGGCACTGAAGCTTTCTTT
clone size: -; D gene: -; J gene: TRBJ1-5; V gene: TRBV18; CDR3 protein: CASTAGMVNQPQHF; CDR3 DNA: TGTGCCAGCACTGCAGGGATGGTAAATCAGCCCCAGCATTTT
clone size: many; D gene: -; J gene: TRBJ2-1; V gene: TRBV6-1; CDR3 protein: CASSAAGRGNEQFF; CDR3 DNA: TGTGCCAGCAGTGCGGCAGGGAGAGGCAATGAGCAGTTCTTC
clone size: many; D gene: TRBD2; J gene: TRBJ2-1; V gene: TRBV20-1; CDR3 protein: CSARGLAGPLGEQFF; CDR3 DNA: TGCAGTGCTAGAGGACTAGCGGGCCCGCTGGGTGAGCAGTTCTTC
clone size: many; D gene: -; J gene: TRBJ2-5; V gene: TRBV7-9; CDR3 protein: CASSLQSQETQYF; CDR3 DNA: TGTGCCAGCAGCCTACAAAGCCAAGAGACCCAGTACTTC
clone size: -; D gene: TRBD1; J gene: TRBJ1-5; V gene: TRBV5-1; CDR3 protein: CASSLGTGGEQPQHF; CDR3 DNA: TGCGCCAGCAGCTTGGGGACAGGGGGTGAACAGCCCCAGCATTTT
clone size: -; D gene: -; J gene: TRBJ2-7; V gene: TRBV20-1; CDR3 protein: CSARDYNYEQYF; CDR3 DNA: TGCAGTGCTAGAGACTATAACTACGAGCAGTACTTC
clone size: many; D gene: -; J gene: TRBJ2-1; V gene: TRBV27; CDR3 protein: CASSIRGIGDNEQFF; CDR3 DNA: TGTGCCAGCAGTATACGTGGGATAGGGGACAATGAGCAGTTCTTC
clone size: many; D gene: TRBD2; J gene: TRBJ2-1; V gene: TRBV7-2; CDR3 protein: CASSSRTRNEQFF; CDR3 DNA: TGTGCCAGCAGCTCCAGGACTAGGAATGAGCAGTTCTTC
clone size: -; D gene: TRBD1; J gene: TRBJ1-5; V gene: TRBV19; CDR3 protein: CASSAPDRPINQPQHF; CDR3 DNA: TGTGCCAGTAGTGCTCCGGACAGGCCCATCAATCAGCCCCAGCATTTT
clone size: few; D gene: -; J gene: TRBJ1-2; V gene: TRBV25-1; CDR3 protein: CASSGGKGGYTF; CDR3 DNA: TGTGCCAGCAGCGGAGGGAAGGGTGGCTACACCTTC
clone size: -; D gene: TRBD2; J gene: TRBJ2-3; V gene: TRBV10-1; CDR3 protein: CASSDPTSRSTDTQYF; CDR3 DNA: TGCGCCAGCAGTGACCCGACTAGCAGGAGCACAGATACGCAGTATTTT
clone size: many; D gene: TRBD1; J gene: TRBJ1-4; V gene: TRBV5-5; CDR3 protein: CASSSPGTGSTNEKLFF; CDR3 DNA: TGTGCCAGCAGCTCACCCGGGACAGGGTCCACTAATGAAAAACTGTTTTTT
clone size: few; D gene: -; J gene: TRBJ1-5; V gene: TRBV10-3; CDR3 protein: CATNNGGSNQPQHF; CDR3 DNA: TGTGCCACCAACAACGGGGGCTCGAATCAGCCCCAGCATTTT
clone size: -; D gene: TRBD1; J gene: TRBJ1-3; V gene: TRBV7-9; CDR3 protein: CASSNGQGSGNTIYF; CDR3 DNA: TGTGCCAGCAGCAACGGACAGGGCTCTGGAAACACCATATATTTT
clone size: many; D gene: -; J gene: TRBJ1-5; V gene: TRBV30; CDR3 protein: CAWRSRGPQGTQHF; CDR3 DNA: TGTGCCTGGAGATCGAGGGGCCCCCAGGGGACCCAGCATTTT
clone size: many; D gene: -; J gene: TRBJ1-5; V gene: TRBV30; CDR3 protein: CAWRPPDSREDYQPQHF; CDR3 DNA: TGTGCCTGGAGACCCCCGGACAGTCGGGAAGATTATCAGCCCCAGCATTTT
clone size: many; D gene: -; J gene: TRBJ1-5; V gene: TRBV7-9; CDR3 protein: CASSSREEGWNQPQHF; CDR3 DNA: TGTGCCAGCAGCTCTCGGGAAGAGGGCTGGAATCAGCCCCAGCATTTT
clone size: few; D gene: -; J gene: TRBJ1-5; V gene: TRBV28; CDR3 protein: CASSLLQPNQPQHF; CDR3 DNA: TGTGCCAGCAGTTTATTACAACCCAATCAGCCCCAGCATTTT
clone size: many; D gene: -; J gene: TRBJ2-3; V gene: TRBV20-1; CDR3 protein: CSTLLMSQKIASTDTQYF; CDR3 DNA: TGCAGTACCCTGCTAATGTCGCAGAAAATTGCTAGCACAGATACGCAGTATTTT
clone size: many; D gene: -; J gene: TRBJ2-7; V gene: TRBV9; CDR3 protein: CASSVGTGGFGQYF; CDR3 DNA: TGTGCCAGCAGCGTTGGAACTGGGGGGTTCGGGCAGTACTTC
clone size: many; D gene: TRBD2; J gene: TRBJ2-3; V gene: TRBV11-3; CDR3 protein: CASSRPGGGTDTQYF; CDR3 DNA: TGTGCCAGCAGTCGACCGGGGGGGGGCACAGATACGCAGTATTTT
clone size: many; D gene: TRBD2; J gene: TRBJ2-7; V gene: TRBV5-1; CDR3 protein: CASSFNIGGTYEQYF; CDR3 DNA: TGCGCCAGCAGCTTTAATATCGGGGGGACCTACGAGCAGTACTTC
clone size: many; D gene: -; J gene: TRBJ2-5; V gene: TRBV28; CDR3 protein: CASSHPLGDRATQYF; CDR3 DNA: TGTGCCAGCAGTCACCCCCTAGGAGATAGGGCGACCCAGTACTTC
clone size: many; D gene: -; J gene: TRBJ2-3; V gene: TRBV12-3/TRBV12-4; CDR3 protein: CASSRQPTDTQYF; CDR3 DNA: TGTGCCAGCAGTCGACAGCCTACAGATACGCAGTATTTT
clone size: few; D gene: TRBD2; J gene: TRBJ2-2; V gene: TRBV7-8; CDR3 protein: CASSLGSGRANTGELFF; CDR3 DNA: TGTGCCAGCAGCTTAGGTAGCGGGAGGGCGAACACCGGGGAGCTGTTTTTT
clone size: few; D gene: -; J gene: TRBJ1-4; V gene: TRBV7-9; CDR3 protein: CASSKVGSINEKLFF; CDR3 DNA: TGTGCCAGCAGCAAGGTGGGAAGCATTAATGAAAAACTGTTTTTT
clone size: many; D gene: -; J gene: TRBJ2-1; V gene: TRBV20-1; CDR3 protein: CSARSGSLSYNEQFF; CDR3 DNA: TGCAGTGCTAGATCCGGAAGTCTCTCCTACAATGAGCAGTTCTTC
clone size: many; D gene: -; J gene: TRBJ2-3; V gene: TRBV7-8; CDR3 protein: CASSSSRGRTDTQYF; CDR3 DNA: TGTGCCAGCAGCTCTTCGCGGGGGCGCACAGATACGCAGTATTTT
clone size: many; D gene: -; J gene: TRBJ2-3; V gene: TRBV6-1; CDR3 protein: CASSMTYTDTQYF; CDR3 DNA: TGTGCCAGCAGTATGACTTACACAGATACGCAGTATTTT
clone size: many; D gene: TRBD2; J gene: TRBJ2-1; V gene: TRBV12-3/TRBV12-4; CDR3 protein: CASSHWRSGSRRSYNEQFF; CDR3 DNA: TGTGCCAGCAGTCACTGGAGGAGCGGGAGCCGTCGATCCTACAATGAGCAGTTCTTC
clone size: many; D gene: TRBD1; J gene: TRBJ2-2; V gene: TRBV2; CDR3 protein: CASRKTGENTGELFF; CDR3 DNA: TGTGCCAGCAGAAAGACAGGGGAAAACACCGGGGAGCTGTTTTTT
clone size: many; D gene: -; J gene: TRBJ1-1; V gene: TRBV5-6; CDR3 protein: CASSLVPGWNTEAFF; CDR3 DNA: TGTGCCAGCAGCTTGGTTCCGGGTTGGAACACTGAAGCTTTCTTT
clone size: many; D gene: TRBD1; J gene: TRBJ1-2; V gene: TRBV27; CDR3 protein: CASSPLTGANYGYTF; CDR3 DNA: TGTGCCAGCAGTCCCCTGACAGGGGCGAACTATGGCTACACCTTC
clone size: few; D gene: TRBD2; J gene: TRBJ2-7; V gene: TRBV4-2; CDR3 protein: CASSQAAGTSGSGSYEQYF; CDR3 DNA: TGTGCCAGCAGCCAAGCAGCGGGGACTAGCGGGAGTGGGTCCTACGAGCAGTACTTC
clone size: -; D gene: -; J gene: TRBJ2-7; V gene: TRBV9; CDR3 protein: CASSPRPAHEQYF; CDR3 DNA: TGTGCCAGCAGCCCACGCCCCGCCCACGAGCAGTACTTC
clone size: many; D gene: -; J gene: TRBJ2-5; V gene: TRBV29-1; CDR3 protein: CSVAGDGETQYF; CDR3 DNA: TGCAGCGTTGCTGGGGATGGAGAGACCCAGTACTTC